The rows below give T cell receptor beta chains drawn from one sample of a study of shared clonotypes between healthy human individuals. Clones were read by immunoSEQ multiplex PCR, and TCRdb kept only the in-frame ones, dropping some. The sample shows some 500,000 clones, 79% of them seen only once. The sample taken for sequencing was PBMCs. The receptors were sampled from a woman in her thirties or forties in good health. Some clones in this sample may be carry-over from other donors' samples. CDR3s include the opening cysteine and the closing phenylalanine or tryptophan. D genes are given only for firm matches. Not every row has a clone size; where given, it reads once, few, many or a size class.

J gene	D gene	clone size	V gene	CDR3 protein	CDR3 DNA
TRBJ2-7	-	-	TRBV30	CAWSRELGYEQYF	TGTGCCTGGAGTCGAGAGCTAGGCTACGAGCAGTACTTC
TRBJ1-1	-	-	TRBV7-2	CASSRHLGRNTEAFF	TGTGCCAGCAGTCGCCACCTAGGACGGAACACTGAAGCTTTCTTT
TRBJ2-3	-	-	TRBV4-3	CASSQDGGPGSTQYF	TGCGCCAGCAGCCAAGATGGAGGCCCGGGGAGTACGCAGTATTTT
TRBJ1-6	-	-	TRBV28	CASSPADGDNSPLHF	TGTGCCAGCAGCCCAGCCGACGGGGATAATTCACCCCTCCACTTT
TRBJ1-6	-	-	TRBV30	CAWSRDGNSPLHF	TGTGCCTGGAGCAGGGACGGCAATTCACCCCTCCACTTT
TRBJ1-5	TRBD1	-	TRBV28	CASTRGTGENQPQHF	TGTGCCAGCACCCGCGGGACAGGGGAAAATCAGCCCCAGCATTTT
TRBJ2-7	-	-	TRBV28	CASSGALFPFGQYF	TGTGCCAGCAGTGGCGCCCTTTTCCCTTTTGGGCAGTACTTC
TRBJ2-7	-	-	TRBV4-1	CASSPGGAERYEQYF	TGCGCCAGCAGCCCCGGGGGAGCGGAGCGTTACGAGCAGTACTTC
TRBJ1-1	TRBD1	-	TRBV10-3	CAIRGDSLNTEAFF	TGTGCCATCAGGGGGGACAGCTTGAACACTGAAGCTTTCTTT
TRBJ2-6	-	many	TRBV4-3	CASSQEAGSTGANVLTF	TGCGCCAGCAGCCAAGAGGCAGGGTCGACTGGGGCCAACGTCCTGACTTTC
TRBJ2-1	-	-	TRBV7-9	CASSLDGRGLDEQFF	TGTGCCAGCAGCTTAGATGGGAGGGGGCTAGATGAGCAGTTCTTC
TRBJ1-1	-	few	TRBV19	CASSIQGGTEAFF	TGTGCCAGTAGTATCCAGGGTGGCACTGAAGCTTTCTTT
TRBJ1-1	-	-	TRBV5-6	CASSFPSGMNTEAFF	TGTGCCAGCAGCTTCCCGTCAGGGATGAACACTGAAGCTTTCTTT
TRBJ2-2	-	-	TRBV28	CASSLSQDTGELFF	TGTGCCAGCAGTCTATCCCAGGATACCGGGGAGCTGTTTTTT
TRBJ2-1	-	-	TRBV15	CATSRDRDSSYNEQFF	TGTGCCACCAGCAGAGACAGGGATAGCTCCTACAATGAGCAGTTCTTC
TRBJ2-3	-	-	TRBV19	CASSIAVGSTDTQYF	TGTGCCAGTAGTATAGCGGTTGGTAGCACAGATACGCAGTATTTT
TRBJ1-5	-	few	TRBV18	CASSPDSYNQPQHF	TGTGCCAGCTCACCCGACAGCTACAATCAGCCCCAGCATTTT
TRBJ2-1	-	-	TRBV9	CASSPRAGNSYNEQFF	TGTGCCAGCAGCCCCCGTGCCGGGAACTCCTACAATGAGCAGTTCTTC
TRBJ2-7	-	-	TRBV9	CASSNRNKGDEQYF	TGTGCCAGCAGCAACAGGAATAAAGGTGACGAGCAGTACTTC
TRBJ1-2	TRBD1	-	TRBV6-5	CASRGQLFNGYTF	TGTGCCAGCAGGGGACAGTTATTCAATGGCTACACCTTC
TRBJ1-2	-	-	TRBV12-2	CASRLYPQKNYGYTF	TGTGCAAGTCGCTTATACCCACAGAAGAACTATGGCTACACCTTC
TRBJ1-1	-	few	TRBV27	CASSLAGANTEAFF	TGTGCCAGCAGCCTTGCCGGGGCGAACACTGAAGCTTTCTTT
TRBJ2-3	TRBD2	-	TRBV15	CATSRVTASGGVDTQYF	TGTGCCACCAGCAGAGTTACGGCTAGCGGGGGGGTAGATACGCAGTATTTT
TRBJ2-2	-	-	TRBV27	CASSFPTGRYTGELFF	TGTGCCAGCAGTTTTCCAACGGGTCGTTACACCGGGGAGCTGTTTTTT
TRBJ2-1	TRBD2	-	TRBV7-2	CASATSGRVYNEQFF	TGTGCCAGTGCTACGAGCGGGAGGGTCTACAATGAGCAGTTCTTC
TRBJ2-7	-	-	TRBV10-3	CAISELGNNEQYF	TGTGCCATCAGTGAGCTCGGCAATAACGAGCAGTACTTC
TRBJ2-7	-	-	TRBV7-2	CASSTGILYEQYF	TGTGCCAGCAGCACCGGGATCTTATACGAGCAGTACTTC
TRBJ1-2	TRBD1	-	TRBV5-8	CASSLFSGQGALPGYTF	TGTGCCAGCAGCTTGTTCTCTGGACAGGGGGCCCTTCCTGGCTACACCTTC
TRBJ2-1	TRBD2	few	TRBV6-4	CASSESAGVHNEQFF	TGTGCCAGCAGTGAATCAGCGGGAGTACACAATGAGCAGTTCTTC
TRBJ2-5	TRBD1	-	TRBV2	CASRTGSGETQYF	TGTGCCAGCAGGACAGGGTCGGGGGAGACCCAGTACTTC
TRBJ2-1	-	once	TRBV29-1	CSVYSWESNEQFF	TGCAGCGTTTATTCGTGGGAGAGCAATGAGCAGTTCTTC
TRBJ2-7	TRBD1	few	TRBV28	CASSFGGDRVYF	TGTGCCAGCAGTTTTGGGGGGGACAGGGTGTACTTC
TRBJ1-2	TRBD1	-	TRBV28	CASSSGQSFYGYTF	TGTGCCAGCAGTTCGGGACAGTCTTTCTATGGCTACACCTTC
TRBJ1-5	-	-	TRBV2	CASSEGSAQPQHF	TGTGCCAGCAGTGAGGGGTCCGCTCAGCCCCAGCATTTT
TRBJ2-7	-	many	TRBV19	CASDGGYEQYF	TGTGCCAGTGATGGGGGGTACGAGCAGTACTTC